The 28 T cell receptor beta chains reported below all come from one sample, sequenced in a study of T-cell memory formation after mild COVID-19. TCRdb redid the calling of the 5' RACE reads with MiXCR, one entry per CDR3 protein. The table includes 390,000 or so distinct CDR3 sequences, about 16% detected once. Material: PBMCs or a T cell subset sorted from them (not recorded which). These receptors all stem from a man aged 18 to 29 who had mild COVID-19 (a few samples of this study predate the infection). Cell type and time point are not known.

V is TRBV5-1 and J is TRBJ1-1; TRBD1 agrees at 8 bases. The CDR3 consists of 13 residues. Looked up from germline, CDR1 is SGHRS and CDR2 is YFSETQ. The ends lost 4 bases at V and 6 bases at J; junction bases unmatched: 5. The CDR3 is CASSPGGHAEAFF. The DNA of the CDR3 is TGCGCCAGCAGCCCAGGGGGCCATGCTGAAGCTTTCTTT.

This clonotype occurred a few times. The chain employs TRBV7-8 and TRBJ2-7; D remains ambiguous. The V gene's germline CDR1 is SGHVS and CDR2 FQNEAQ. This CDR3 has 14 residues. V was shortened by 4 bases and J by 5 bases, with 15 bases between the two germline ends. CDR3 protein: CASSSMKGLHEQYF. As DNA, the CDR3 is TGTGCCAGCAGCTCAATGAAAGGTCTTCACGAGCAGTACTTC.

This clonotype has more than one count but fewer than ten. The J gene is TRBJ1-1, the V gene TRBV7-2; tentatively, D is TRBD1 (5 bases). Trimming cost V 2 bases and J 1 base, with 14 bases left between them. Germline values: CDR1 SGHTA, CDR2 FQGNSA. CDR3 length: 16 amino acids. The CDR3 here is CASSLRLAGTNTEAFF. DNA of the CDR3: TGTGCCAGCAGCTTAAGATTGGCAGGGACGAACACTGAAGCTTTCTTT. Together with reference TRBV7-2 and TRBJ1-1, the CDR3 gives the full variable domain: GAGVSQSPSNKVTEKGKDVELRCDPISGHTALYWYRQSLGQGLEFLIYFQGNSAPDKSGLPSDRFSAERTGGSVSTLTIQRTQQEDSAVYLCASSLRLAGTNTEAFFGQGTRLTVV.

The chain employs TRBV15 and TRBJ2-5, with TRBD2 as a possible D gene (5 bases). V was pared by 3 bases and J by 2 bases, with 7 bases between. The length of the CDR3 is 13 residues. Germline CDR1 and CDR2: LNHNV and YYDKDF (reference sequence). CDR3 protein: CATSRSGQETQYF. As DNA, the CDR3 is TGTGCCACCAGCAGGAGCGGTCAAGAGACCCAGTACTTC.

This clonotype was found a few times. The genes are TRBV14 and TRBJ2-7, with 9 bases lining up with TRBD1. Germline V lookup: CDR1 SGHDN, CDR2 FVKESK. V lost 6 bases and J lost 3; bases outside the gene matches: 12. The CDR3 has 16 amino acids. The CDR3 coding sequence is TGTGCCAGCAGTGCCCAGACAGGGGGGTTCTTCTACGAGCAGTACTTC. Amino acid sequence: CASSAQTGGFFYEQYF.

In this sample, this clonotype turned up a few times. The chain employs TRBV20-1 and TRBJ1-1; D gene unclear. With 3 bases removed from V and 10 bases from J, the gap between germline ends came to 12 bases. CDR1 DFQATT and CDR2 SNEGSKA come from the germline V gene (reference sequence). The CDR3 has 11 amino acids. The CDR3: CSASGPPGAFF. The CDR3 coding sequence is TGCAGTGCTAGTGGCCCACCGGGAGCTTTCTTT.

At least ten counts were recorded for this clonotype. The DNA for the CDR3 is TGTGCCAGCTCAAAGGCCAGTAACCAGCCCCAGCATTTT. Translated: CASSKASNQPQHF. The chain joins TRBV18 to TRBJ1-5; D unresolved. V lost 5 bases and J 7 bases, leaving 12 bases between the germline ends. Germline loops: CDR1 KGHSH, CDR2 LQKENI. The CDR3 runs 13 residues.

In its sample, this clonotype was seen many times. In DNA form, the CDR3 reads TGCGCCAGCAGCATCGGACAGGGTAAAGAGACCCAGTACTTC. Translated: CASSIGQGKETQYF. The chain uses TRBV5-1 and TRBJ2-5; 8 bases align to TRBD1. The germline gives CDR1 SGHRS, CDR2 YFSETQ. V trimming: 4 bases; J trimming: 3 bases; junction bases outside the gene matches: 5. This CDR3 has 14 residues.

This chain joins TRBV7-2 and TRBJ2-7; the D gene is possibly TRBD2 (6 bases). This CDR3 spans 14 amino acids. The V end lost 1 base, the J end lost 11 bases, and 18 bases lay between the germline ends. Germline V gene lookup returns CDR1 SGHTA and CDR2 FQGNSA. CDR3 bases: TGTGCCAGCAGCTTAGTTTTGGTTCGGGGGATGGAGTACTTC. It is translated as CASSLVLVRGMEYF.

This chain uses TRBV29-1 with TRBJ1-1, with a weak D call TRBD1 (5 bases). Trimming removed 7 bases at V and 3 bases at J, with 21 bases between. Germline lookup yields CDR1 SQVTM and CDR2 ANQGSEA. This CDR3 region has 15 residues. The CDR3 DNA reads TGCAGCGCATCCCTGTTTGCCAGGGCGGACACTGAAGCTTTCTTT. Protein: CSASLFARADTEAFF.

This clonotype was detected a few times. The chain is built from TRBV25-1 and TRBJ1-1; D uncertain. The germline V gene has CDR1 MGHDK and CDR2 SYGVNS. With 3 bases removed from V and 3 bases from J, the gap between germline ends came to 14 bases. The CDR3 spans 15 residues. CDR3 sequence: CASSEAGRWYTEAFF. Here the CDR3 DNA reads TGTGCCAGCAGTGAGGCCGGGAGATGGTACACTGAAGCTTTCTTT.

This clonotype has more than one count but fewer than ten. This chain links TRBV30 with TRBJ2-3; D is possibly TRBD1 (5 bases). Germline-derived CDR1 and CDR2 are GTSNPN and SVGIG (reference sequence). This CDR3 region has 15 residues. V lost 5 bases, J lost 4 bases, and 19 bases lay in between. CDR3 sequence: CAWLPRAVGADTQYF. CDR3 coding DNA: TGTGCCTGGCTCCCCAGGGCAGTGGGCGCAGATACGCAGTATTTT.

On this clonotype: One end of the junction fails to match germline, which may point to a read error. The V call is TRBV20-1, the J call TRBJ2-3; TRBD2 might be the D (6 bases). The CDR3 loop spans 15 amino acids. CDR1 is DFQATT and CDR2 is SNEGSKA in the germline V gene (reference sequence). CDR3 nucleotide sequence: TGCAGTGCTAGAGACCTTAGCGGAAGCACAAATACGCAGTATTTT. Translating gives CSARDLSGSTNTQYF.

The chain carries TRBV7-9 and TRBJ1-2; a weak D match, TRBD1 (5 bases). CDR1 and CDR2 from the germline V gene are SEHNR and FQNEAQ (reference sequence). V was clipped by 4 bases and J by 8 bases, with 17 bases between them. The CDR3 has 14 amino acids. In DNA, the CDR3 is TGTGCCAGCAGCTCCCCGGGAGATAGGGGCGGCTACACCTTC. This codes for CASSSPGDRGGYTF.

The rearrangement uses TRBV5-5 and TRBJ1-2; D ambiguous. Trimming stripped 0 bases from V and 4 bases from J, with 13 bases between. The germline CDR1 and CDR2 sequences are SGHKS and YYEKEE (reference sequence). The CDR3 is 15 residues long. The CDR3 protein is CASSLGEGSGYGYTF. The CDR3 nucleotides are TGTGCCAGCAGCTTGGGAGAGGGCTCGGGCTATGGCTACACCTTC.

This clonotype was found many times. The rearrangement links TRBV10-3 to TRBJ1-3; TRBD1 might be the D (5 bases). The CDR3 is 13 residues long. The V gene's germline CDR1 is ENHRY and CDR2 SYGVKD. Deletions cut 10 bases from V and 4 bases from J, with 14 bases between. The CDR3 spells CASRQGSGNTIYF. CDR3 nucleotides: TGTGCCAGCCGGCAGGGCTCCGGAAACACCATATATTTT.

This clonotype has a single count. The chain links TRBV3-1 to TRBJ2-1; D is unresolved. The CDR3 contains 14 residues. Germline CDR1 is LGHDT and CDR2 is YNNKEL (reference sequence). The V end was cut by 1 base, the J end by 4 bases, with 8 bases between. CDR3 bases: TGTGCCAGCAGCCAAGCCGGAATATACAATGAGCAGTTCTTC. Protein product: CASSQAGIYNEQFF.

In this sample, this clonotype turned up a few times. The rearrangement links TRBV11-1 to TRBJ2-7; TRBD1 might be the D (5 bases). Trimming removed 5 bases at V and 6 bases at J, with 17 bases between. Germline V CDR1 and CDR2: SGHAT, FQDESV (reference sequence). This CDR3 region has 14 residues. The CDR3, as DNA: TGTGCCAGCAGCGAGAATTCAGGGTCCCCCGAGCAGTACTTC. It is translated as CASSENSGSPEQYF.

The V gene is TRBV20-1, the J gene TRBJ2-3, with 9 nucleotides matching TRBD2. The germline V gene encodes CDR1 DFQATT and CDR2 SNEGSKA (reference sequence). The V and J ends lost 0 bases and 4 bases, in that order; junction bases with no gene match: 8. The CDR3 extends over 16 amino acids. The CDR3, as DNA: TGCAGTGCTAGAGATCCGCGGGGGGGCGGGTCAGATACGCAGTATTTT. Protein product: CSARDPRGGGSDTQYF.

The chain is built from TRBV24-1 and TRBJ2-5, with D uncertain. This CDR3 region has 15 residues. Germline CDR1 and CDR2: KGHDR and SFDVKD. Trimming cost V 2 bases and J 1 base, with 10 bases left between them. The CDR3 region has the DNA TGTGCCACCAGTGATTCCCAATCGGGCCAAGAGACCCAGTACTTC. It is translated as CATSDSQSGQETQYF.

The J gene is TRBJ2-5, the V gene TRBV5-1, with 10 bases matching TRBD1. The V gene end was trimmed by 7 bases and the J gene end by 4 bases; junction bases not matched to a gene: 7. Germline V gene sequence: CDR1 SGHRS, CDR2 YFSETQ. The CDR3 is 14 residues long. Written as DNA, the CDR3 is TGCGCCAGCCGGGACAGGGGTGGTGGAGAGACCCAGTACTTC. This gives the protein CASRDRGGGETQYF.

The V call is TRBV6-2 or TRBV6-3, the J call TRBJ1-5; D not resolved. Germline V CDR1 and CDR2: MNHEY, SVGEGT. The germline V and J ends were trimmed by 2 bases and 4 bases, with 12 bases remaining between them. CDR3 length: 15 amino acids. The CDR3 loop is CASSYPSFANQPQHF. The CDR3 region has the DNA TGTGCCAGCAGTTACCCGAGCTTCGCTAATCAGCCCCAGCATTTT.

This clonotype has only a few counts. The chain has TRBV12-3 or TRBV12-4 and TRBJ1-2, with D unclear. V shed 3 bases and J shed 7 bases, with 6 bases lying between them. CDR3 size: 11 residues. The CDR3 protein is CASSFVRGYTF. The CDR3 DNA is TGTGCCAGCAGTTTTGTGCGTGGCTACACCTTC.

This rearrangement joins TRBV5-1 to TRBJ1-3; possibly TRBD1 for D (6 bases). Germline values: CDR1 SGHRS, CDR2 YFSETQ. V was pared by 4 bases and J by 4 bases, with 12 bases between. The CDR3 totals 14 residues. The CDR3 protein is CASSLGADGNTIYF. The CDR3 DNA follows: TGCGCCAGCAGCCTGGGGGCAGACGGAAACACCATATATTTT.

This chain joins TRBV7-9 and TRBJ1-6; D call uncertain. This CDR3 spans 14 amino acids. V lost 6 bases and J 9 bases, leaving 15 bases between the germline ends. Germline assignment: CDR1 SEHNR and CDR2 FQNEAQ (reference sequence). The CDR3 coding sequence is TGTGCCAGCAGTCCCCCCCCGAAGGGTTCACCCCTCCACTTT. Translating gives CASSPPPKGSPLHF.

This clonotype showed up many times. As DNA, the CDR3 is TGTGCCAGCAGAGGACAGCAGAACACCGGGGAGCTGTTTTTT. It yields the protein CASRGQQNTGELFF. The chain carries TRBV12-3 or TRBV12-4 and TRBJ2-2, with D perhaps matching TRBD1 (6 bases). Trimming removed 6 bases at V and 1 base at J, with 9 bases between. The CDR3 extends over 14 amino acids.

This clonotype has at least ten counts. The rearrangement links TRBV6-5 to TRBJ1-2, with D unclear. Per the germline V gene, CDR1 is MNHEY and CDR2 is SVGAGI. The CDR3 loop spans 13 amino acids. Trimming left V 5 bases short and J 2 bases short, with 9 bases between. CDR3 in DNA: TGTGCCAGCAGTCGCGGACGGAACTATGGCTACACCTTC. Translation gives CASSRGRNYGYTF.

This clonotype was counted a few times. J is TRBJ1-1 and V is TRBV7-9; 7 bases align to TRBD1. The CDR3 totals 18 residues. J lost 1 base, V lost 3 bases, and 14 bases had no gene match. CDR1 SEHNR and CDR2 FQNEAQ come from the germline V gene (reference sequence). For the CDR3, the DNA is TGTGCCAGCAGCTTGGGGTTTACAGGGGATCGAAGGAACACTGAAGCTTTCTTT. It specifies CASSLGFTGDRRNTEAFF.